Sequencing of this T cell receptor beta chain was carried out in a study of blood T cell repertoires in COVID-19. Overall study context: Material from acute and convalescent COVID-19 was sourced from the United States, Italy and Spain. In each case, the material was cDNA or gDNA derived from T cells, B-cell-depleted T cells, or PBMCs.

Authors' analysis steps: It was from reference gene primer amplification that nucleated cell counts were estimated. Sequencing used immunoSEQ multiplex PCR; TCRdb keeps in-frame clones, though not all of them. The DNA gave D and trimming, while V, J and clone size come from that table. The profile shows roughly 230,000 clones, 80% to 90% of them singletons. The CDR3 is 12 residues long. The V gene's germline CDR1 is MNHEY and CDR2 SVGAGI. The ends were cut back, 2 bases at V and 5 bases at J, with 7 bases in the middle. The chain carries TRBV6-5 and TRBJ2-7; TRBD2 might be the D (6 bases). Sample: peripheral blood. This receptor was identified in a man in his forties or fifties with acute or convalescent COVID-19. The CDR3 region has the DNA TGTGCCAGCAGTTACGCGGGGAACGAGCAGTACTTC. Translation: CASSYAGNEQYF.